A single sample is the source of the 9 T cell receptor beta chains below, sequenced in a study of T cells in Graves' hyperthyroidism and ophthalmopathy (dated by TCRdb to about 2019). The library was made by multiplex PCR. Sequenced on an Illumina HiSeq 2000. Amplification of TCR beta CDR3 regions was carried out from RNA transcripts. The first round of RT-PCR for the TCR CDR3 was performed with the HTBI primer set and the Qiagen OneStep RT-PCR kit. The public reads were run again by TCRdb, first through fastp at Q25 and then through MiXCR, and only productive beta chains were kept. A single entry per CDR3 protein holds the most common genes and DNA from its merged rows. This sample comprises 300,000 to 450,000 distinct CDR3 sequences, 13% to 15% of them detected only once. In total, the top ten clones hold roughly 21% of the sample. Sequencing was carried out using blood. These receptors were obtained from a woman aged 25-40 years with Graves' ophthalmopathy.

This clonotype was recorded at least ten times. This chain links TRBV4-1 with TRBJ1-1; D gene unclear. The CDR3 spans 14 residues. Per germline, CDR1 MGHRA and CDR2 YSYEKL. V lost 1 base and J lost 1, with 7 bases in between. CDR3 nucleotide sequence: TGCGCCAGCAGCCAAGGAGGGAAGAACACTGAAGCTTTCTTT. It translates to CASSQGGKNTEAFF.

The sample holds many counts of this clonotype. This chain joins TRBV6-6 and TRBJ1-1, with TRBD1 as a possible D gene (5 bases). The CDR3 spans 15 residues. From germline, CDR1 is MNHNY and CDR2 SVGAGI (reference sequence). V was cut by 1 base and J by 6 bases, with 15 bases left in between. In DNA form, the CDR3 reads TGTGCCAGCAGTTACTTCCGGGTTGGGGACCCTGAAGCTTTCTTT. Protein sequence: CASSYFRVGDPEAFF.

This clonotype was detected many times. The CDR3 nucleotides read TGCAGTGCTCGGAAAGGGTTCCAAGAGACCCAGTACTTC. Its translation is CSARKGFQETQYF. The V and J genes are TRBV20-1 and TRBJ2-5, with no clear D. Between the trimmed V and J ends, which lost 5 bases and 1 base, there was a span of 11 bases. Germline CDR1 DFQATT, CDR2 SNEGSKA (reference sequence). This CDR3 region has 13 residues.

This clonotype was picked up many times. This chain uses TRBV20-1 with TRBJ2-7; 9 nucleotides align to TRBD2. V was clipped by 5 bases and J by 3 bases; unmatched bases: 5. The CDR3 covers 13 residues. Germline lookup yields CDR1 DFQATT and CDR2 SNEGSKA (reference sequence). CDR3 residues: CSAGSTSGYEQYF. CDR3 bases: TGCAGTGCTGGGTCGACTAGCGGCTACGAGCAGTACTTC.

The sample holds a few counts of this clonotype. With a much larger clone just one base away, this may be a read error. The genes are TRBV30 and TRBJ2-2; 7 bases align to TRBD1. The CDR3 loop spans 13 amino acids. Germline values: CDR1 GTSNPN, CDR2 SVGIG (reference sequence). Here the CDR3 reads CAWTGGTTGELSF. CDR3 bases: TGTGCCTGGACAGGGGGTACCACCGGGGAGCTGTCTTTT.

This clonotype appeared a single time. The chain uses TRBV3-1 and TRBJ2-5; 11 bases fit TRBD2. Germline V CDR1 and CDR2: LGHDT, YNNKEL (reference sequence). The CDR3 sequence is 17 residues long. The V segment lost 1 base and the J segment 4 bases; nucleotides outside the gene matches: 8. The CDR3 protein is CASSQVAGGRVLETQYF. CDR3 sequence (DNA): TGTGCCAGCAGCCAAGTAGCGGGGGGGCGGGTACTAGAGACCCAGTACTTC.

At least ten counts were recorded for this clonotype. V gene TRBV28 combines with J gene TRBJ1-5, with D hard to call. The CDR3 covers 13 residues. The germline gives CDR1 MDHEN, CDR2 SYDVKM. V was cut by 5 bases and J by 1 base, with 6 bases left in between. The CDR3 region is CASSPPSNQPQHF. In DNA form, the CDR3 reads TGTGCCAGCAGTCCCCCCAGCAATCAGCCCCAGCATTTT.

This clonotype was picked up many times. The chain links TRBV20-1 to TRBJ1-1, with D maybe TRBD1 (5 bases). The CDR3 extends over 13 amino acids. From germline, CDR1 is DFQATT and CDR2 SNEGSKA (reference sequence). The CDR3 nucleotides are TGCACCCAAAGGGTAGGGGCATCCCCTGAAGCTTTCTTT. Translated: CTQRVGASPEAFF.

The chain links TRBV5-8 to TRBJ2-1; 8 bases line up with TRBD1. Germline loops: CDR1 SGHTS, CDR2 YDEGEE. The CDR3 contains 15 residues. The V and J ends lost 2 bases and 8 bases, in that order; junction bases with no gene match: 9. The DNA for the CDR3 is TGTGCCAGCAGCTTAGCCAGGGGGCCTTACGATGAGCAGTTCTTC. Protein: CASSLARGPYDEQFF.